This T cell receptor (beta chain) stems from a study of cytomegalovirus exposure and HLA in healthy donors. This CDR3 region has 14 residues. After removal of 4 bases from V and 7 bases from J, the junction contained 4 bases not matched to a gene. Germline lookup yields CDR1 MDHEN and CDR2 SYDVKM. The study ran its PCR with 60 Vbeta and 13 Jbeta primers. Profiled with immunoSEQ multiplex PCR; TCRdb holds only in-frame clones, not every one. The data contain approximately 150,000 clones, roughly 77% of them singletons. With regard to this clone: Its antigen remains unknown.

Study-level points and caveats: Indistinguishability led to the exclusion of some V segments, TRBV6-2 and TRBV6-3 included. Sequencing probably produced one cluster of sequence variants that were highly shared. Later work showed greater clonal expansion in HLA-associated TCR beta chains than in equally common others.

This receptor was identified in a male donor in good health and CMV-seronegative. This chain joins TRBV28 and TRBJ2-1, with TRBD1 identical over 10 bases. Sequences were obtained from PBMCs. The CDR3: CASSSTGGRNEQFF. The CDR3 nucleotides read TGTGCCAGCAGTTCGACAGGGGGCAGGAATGAGCAGTTCTTC.